These T cell receptor beta chains were read from a single sample in a study of blood T cell repertoires in COVID-19. The table came from immunoSEQ multiplex PCR; TCRdb's copy has only in-frame clones and leaves some out. The sample shows 85,000 to 100,000 clones, around nine tenths of them seen only once. The sample consisted of peripheral blood. These receptors originate from a man in his sixties with acute or convalescent COVID-19. Both conserved end residues are trimmed from each CDR3.

length,V,CDR3
12,TRBV7-9,ASTAGLSGNTTY
13,TRBV7-9,ASSLDGTSNEKLF
13,TRBV2,ASSATGGPYNEQF
16,TRBV18,ASSPPRGRESYNSPLH
11,TRBV30,AWSVQGSNTIY
15,TRBV11-2,ASSLETGRAAYTEAF
12,TRBV10-3,AISESVENTEAF
10,TRBV7-9,ASSLPGSPLH
12,TRBV6-5,ASTAGGGFYGYT
12,TRBV10-3,AIRESGVNTEAF
14,TRBV7-9,ASSSTRTSGGHEQY
12,TRBV5-4,ASSWGQGDTEAF
12,TRBV27,ASSPGQRADTQY
11,TRBV27,ASHPGGNYGYT
11,TRBV30,AWSTGNNYGYT
11,TRBV28,ASSLSGGNTIY
13,TRBV6-2/TRBV6-3,ASSRPGLATDTQY
9,TRBV6-5,ASRNRGGYT
13,TRBV7-9,ASSLLAGAHYGYT
12,TRBV7-2,ASSFMGGATEAF
11,TRBV28,ASSYRGNQPQH
14,TRBV20-1,SASKLAGDIYNEQF
13,TRBV11-2,ASSLVGFRRETQY
14,TRBV5-4,ASSLDGGGRTDTQY
13,TRBV5-6,ASSLRGQGLTEAF
14,TRBV5-1,ASSLRGGGASDTQY
10,TRBV2,ASVSGYQGYT
11,TRBV3-1/TRBV3-2,ASSRRNTGELF
13,TRBV5-1,ASSFRQVINNEQF
12,TRBV18,ASSPTAGETEAF
11,TRBV5-6,ASSLVRGDIQY
14,TRBV6-5,ASSYSGVQGLYEQY
12,TRBV7-9,ASSGGTLGNEQF
12,TRBV5-1,ASSFPGLAGGVI
11,TRBV5-1,ASSPIASNGYT
12,TRBV7-2,ASSPGQGRHPQH
13,TRBV18,ASSPPNSGGETQY
13,TRBV6-1,ASSEKQGKNEKLF
12,TRBV5-1,ASSLLDRPYEQY
14,TRBV19,ASTGQGTATNEKLF